This T cell receptor (beta chain) was found in a study of T cell changes during pregnancy in multiple sclerosis. Profiling relied on immunoSEQ multiplex PCR, and the TCRdb table lists in-frame clones only, not all of them. The sample includes 60,000 to 80,000 clones, 75% to 90% seen only once; the top ten take about 3.5%. The CDR3 spans 14 residues. Germline CDR1 SGHTS, CDR2 YDEGEE. J gave up 5 bases and V 5 bases, and 9 bases lay outside the gene matches. The source of this sequence is a female donor with multiple sclerosis, enrolled in a pregnancy study. The chain has TRBV5-8 and TRBJ2-5; 7 bases fit TRBD1. This specimen was peripheral blood, taken before pregnancy. CDR3 DNA: TGTGCCAGCAGGCTGACAGGGTTGGGGGAGACCCAGTACTTC. Its translation: CASRLTGLGETQYF. Supplemented by reference TRBV5-8 and TRBJ2-5, the full variable domain reads EAGVTQSPTHLIKTRGQQATLRCSPISGHTSVYWYQQALGLGLQFLLWYDEGEERNRGNFPPRFSGRQFPNYSSELNVNALELEDSALYLCASRLTGLGETQYFGPGTRLLVL.